Listed below are T cell receptor beta chains from one sample, sequenced in a study of post-analysis software for immune sequencing data. Each CDR3 protein is one row after TCRdb ran MiXCR on the PCR reads. The sample carries 380,000 or so distinct CDR3 sequences, about a third recorded once. Sequencing was done on a sample of blood. The source is a girl between 5 and 17 years old with multiple sclerosis. Both conserved end residues are part of each CDR3. D genes are given only for firm matches. Expanded clones are given a class, and other clones once, few, many or no size at all.

D	size	J	V	DNA	CDR3
.	once	TRBJ2-7	TRBV4-2	TGTGCCAGCAGCCAAGGTACCAACTCCTACAATGAGCAGTACTTC	CASSQGTNSYNEQYF
.	.	TRBJ1-5	TRBV4-1	TGCGCCAGCAGCCGCTTCAGGGGTAATCAGCCCCAGCATTTT	CASSRFRGNQPQHF
.	.	TRBJ2-1	TRBV4-2	TGTGCCAGCAGCTTAAGGGCCAGGGATGAACAGTTCTTC	CASSLRARDEQFF
.	.	TRBJ1-5	TRBV12-3/TRBV12-4	TGTGCCAGCAGCCCCGGACGATATCAGCCCCAGCATTTT	CASSPGRYQPQHF
TRBD2	.	TRBJ2-3	TRBV10-3	TGTGCCAGCGAGGAGGCGGGGGGCGCAGGGAAGACGCAGTATTTT	CASEEAGGAGKTQYF
.	.	TRBJ2-4	TRBV3-1	TGTGCCAGCAGCCAAGGACCCGGGGAGAACATTCAGTACTTC	CASSQGPGENIQYF
.	.	TRBJ2-3	TRBV12-3/TRBV12-4	TGTGCCAGCAGTTTACGGCAGGGTGGACGCACAGATACGCAGTATTTT	CASSLRQGGRTDTQYF
TRBD1	.	TRBJ1-2	TRBV4-2	TGTGCCAGCAGCCAAGGGGACAGGGAATATGGCTACACCTTC	CASSQGDREYGYTF
TRBD1	.	TRBJ2-6	TRBV7-9	TGTGCCAGCAGCGCGAATCACATAGGACAGGGGGCAAGAGGGGCCAACGTCCTGACTTTC	CASSANHIGQGARGANVLTF
.	.	TRBJ2-1	TRBV6-1	TGTGCCAGCACCTGGGCGGGCAATGAGCAGTTCTTC	CASTWAGNEQFF
TRBD2	.	TRBJ2-3	TRBV2	TGTGCCAGCAGTGATCCAGCGGGGGGCGGGAAGGATACGCAGTATTTT	CASSDPAGGGKDTQYF
.	.	TRBJ2-3	TRBV9	TGTACCAGCAGCACCCGGTACAGACGCACAGATACGCAGTATTTT	CTSSTRYRRTDTQYF
.	.	TRBJ2-1	TRBV7-9	TGTGCCAGCAGCCCTCAGGGGGGCGGGAATGAGCAGTTCTTC	CASSPQGGGNEQFF
.	.	TRBJ1-1	TRBV6-1	TGTGCCAGCGGGGACATTTGGAGGCCTGAAGCTTTCTTT	CASGDIWRPEAFF
.	.	TRBJ1-2	TRBV27	TGTGCCAGCAGTCCCACCCCGATAAGGAACTATGGCTACACCTTC	CASSPTPIRNYGYTF
.	few	TRBJ2-3	TRBV18	TGTGCCAGCTCACCACCCCAGGTCGATACGCAGTATTTT	CASSPPQVDTQYF
.	.	TRBJ2-4	TRBV12-3/TRBV12-4	TGTGCCAGCAGGGGGGATGGGCTAGCCAAAAACATTCAGTACTTC	CASRGDGLAKNIQYF
.	few	TRBJ2-7	TRBV7-9	TGTGCCAGCAGCTTATCGATCACCTACGAGCAGTACTTC	CASSLSITYEQYF
.	.	TRBJ2-3	TRBV7-9	TGTGCCAGCAGCCCCCGGGAAAACCAGTATTTT	CASSPRENQYF
.	few	TRBJ2-6	TRBV5-8	TGTGCCAGCAGCTTTCGTGGGCGTGGGGCCAACGTCCTGACTTTC	CASSFRGRGANVLTF
.	.	TRBJ2-1	TRBV20-1	TGCAGTGTCAGGGGCCTCTACAATGAGCAGTTCTTC	CSVRGLYNEQFF
TRBD2	.	TRBJ2-4	TRBV7-2	TGTGCCAGCAGCTTAGGCGGGGGGGCAGGGCGAAACATTCAGTACTTC	CASSLGGGAGRNIQYF
.	.	TRBJ1-5	TRBV7-9	TGTGCCAGCAGCCTCGGGATCAATCAGCCCCAGCATTTT	CASSLGINQPQHF
TRBD1	.	TRBJ2-7	TRBV10-3	TGTGCCATCAGGGGCAGGGGGCCCAATTCCTACGAGCAGTACTTC	CAIRGRGPNSYEQYF
.	.	TRBJ1-5	TRBV2	TGTGCCAGCAGTGGAGCGCAGTCCCAGGTCCAGCCCCAGCATTTT	CASSGAQSQVQPQHF
.	.	TRBJ1-2	TRBV11-2	TGTGCCAGCAGCTTAGTGGTCAGGGGCGCCTATGGCTACACCTTC	CASSLVVRGAYGYTF